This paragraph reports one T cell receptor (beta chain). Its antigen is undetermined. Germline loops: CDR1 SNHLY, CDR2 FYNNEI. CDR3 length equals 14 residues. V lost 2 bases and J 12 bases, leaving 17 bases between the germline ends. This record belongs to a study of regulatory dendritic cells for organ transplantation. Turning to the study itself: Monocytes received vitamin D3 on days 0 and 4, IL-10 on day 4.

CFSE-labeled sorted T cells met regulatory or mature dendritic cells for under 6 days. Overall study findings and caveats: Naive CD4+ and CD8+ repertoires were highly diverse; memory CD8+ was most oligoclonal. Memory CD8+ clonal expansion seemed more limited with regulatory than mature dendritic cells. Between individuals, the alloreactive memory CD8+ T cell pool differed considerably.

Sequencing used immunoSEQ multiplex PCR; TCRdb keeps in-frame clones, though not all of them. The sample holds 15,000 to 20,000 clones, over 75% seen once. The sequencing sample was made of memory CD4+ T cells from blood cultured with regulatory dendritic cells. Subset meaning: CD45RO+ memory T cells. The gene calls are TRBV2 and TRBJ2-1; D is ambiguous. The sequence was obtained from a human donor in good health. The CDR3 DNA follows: TGTGCCAGCAGTGAATATCCCTCAGCCCCCGCGCAGTTCTTC. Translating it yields CASSEYPSAPAQFF.